This T cell receptor (beta chain) derives from a study of blood T cell repertoires in COVID-19. Study details: The samples span acute and convalescent COVID-19 from the United States, Italy and Spain.

Per germline, CDR1 MNHEY and CDR2 SVGEGT. V lost 4 bases, J lost 3 bases, and 10 bases lay in between. The CDR3 contains 13 residues. This clone was detected many times. Data came from immunoSEQ multiplex PCR; TCRdb stores just in-frame clones and leaves some out. The sample includes approximately 450,000 clones, nearly 90% of them seen just once. Individuals drawn from 20 to 25 US areas were about 18 to 100 years old. The chain has TRBV6-2 or TRBV6-3 and TRBJ2-7; D possibly corresponds to TRBD2 (5 bases). The sequencing sample was made of PBMCs or T cells enriched from blood (not recorded which). The TCR sequence derives from a woman under 30 with acute COVID-19. In DNA, the CDR3 is TGTGCCAGCAGTTTTAGCGTCGACTACGAGCAGTACTTC. It encodes CASSFSVDYEQYF.